This entry lists 15 T cell receptor beta chains sequenced from one sample in a study of T cell changes during pregnancy in multiple sclerosis. Some clones are missing from TCRdb's copy, which holds only in-frame ones; the method was immunoSEQ multiplex PCR. The data show under 45,000 clones, 90% seen once. The sequencing used CD8+ T cells from peripheral blood mononuclear cells, collected in the third trimester of pregnancy. These receptors came from a female donor with multiple sclerosis, enrolled in a pregnancy study.

The V and J genes are TRBV19 and TRBJ2-2; 16 bases line up with TRBD2. The CDR3 consists of 17 residues. J was trimmed by 7 bases and V by 5 bases; bases with no gene match: 7. Per the germline V gene, CDR1 is LNHDA and CDR2 is SQIVND (reference sequence). The CDR3 bases are TGTGCCAGTAGTCCGGGACTAGCGGGGGGGAAGATCGGGGAGCTGTTTTTT. Translated: CASSPGLAGGKIGELFF.

The chain links TRBV9 to TRBJ2-5; D not certain. V lost 3 bases and J lost 5, with 11 bases in between. The germline V gene has CDR1 SGDLS and CDR2 YYNGEE. The CDR3 runs to 13 residues. In DNA, the CDR3 is TGTGCCAGCAGCGCCCCTCCTTTGGAGACCCAGTACTTC. Translation: CASSAPPLETQYF.

The gene calls are TRBV5-6 and TRBJ2-1, with TRBD2 matching 7 bases. The V segment lost 4 bases and the J segment 1 base; nucleotides outside the gene matches: 8. This CDR3 region has 16 residues. Germline assignment: CDR1 SGHDT and CDR2 YYEEEE. CDR3 sequence reads: CASSPPAGYSYNEQFF. DNA of the CDR3: TGTGCCAGCAGCCCTCCAGCGGGGTATTCCTACAATGAGCAGTTCTTC.

V and J are TRBV6-6 and TRBJ2-3; D may be TRBD2 (5 bases). CDR1 is MNHNY and CDR2 is SVGAGI in the germline V gene (reference sequence). Deletions cut 7 bases from V and 14 bases from J, with 25 bases between. The CDR3 spans 14 residues. CDR3 in DNA: TGTGCCAGCAATGACCCGTCGGTCAGAGGGAGCTGGTATTTT. Encoded protein: CASNDPSVRGSWYF.

The chain is built from TRBV23-1 and TRBJ2-1; 8 bases are a match to TRBD1. TRBV23-1 is labeled an ORF, and its function is uncertain. V lost 3 bases, J lost 6 bases, and 13 bases stayed unmatched. This CDR3 is built from 17 residues. CDR3 in DNA: TGCGCCAGCAGTCAGGGGGACCGGGACAGGAAAAGCAATGAGCAGTTCTTC. Amino acid sequence: CASSQGDRDRKSNEQFF.

This chain joins TRBV27 and TRBJ2-7; 12 bases are shared with TRBD2. This CDR3 region has 16 residues. Germline trimming cut 8 bases from V and 6 bases from J; bases unmatched to any gene: 14. Germline V CDR1 and CDR2: MNHEY, SMNVEV (reference sequence). The CDR3 here is CASFSRASGRVGEQYF. In DNA, the CDR3 is TGTGCCAGCTTTTCCCGGGCTAGCGGGAGGGTGGGCGAGCAGTACTTC.

This clone has only one observation. The chain is built from TRBV7-8 and TRBJ1-1, with D uncertain. This CDR3 has 14 residues. V gave up 4 bases and J gave up 3 bases, with 12 bases separating them. The V gene's germline CDR1 is SGHVS and CDR2 FQNEAQ. The CDR3 here is CASSSRQVDTEAFF. DNA of the CDR3: TGTGCCAGCAGCTCCCGACAAGTGGACACTGAAGCTTTCTTT.

The V and J genes are TRBV28 and TRBJ2-2, with 10 bases matching TRBD1. After removal of 3 bases from V and 4 bases from J, the junction contained 5 bases not matched to a gene. There are 16 residues in the CDR3. CDR1 MDHEN and CDR2 SYDVKM come from the germline V gene. CDR3 bases: TGTGCCAGCAGTTTGCTCGGGACAGGGGTCACCGGGGAGCTGTTTTTT. Residues: CASSLLGTGVTGELFF.

CDR3 nucleotide sequence: TGTGCCAGCAGTTACGAAAGCGGGGGATACGAGCAGTACTTC. This gives the protein CASSYESGGYEQYF. The chain recombines TRBV6-5 with TRBJ2-7; 8 bases fit TRBD2. The CDR3 spans 14 residues. After removal of 2 bases from V and 4 bases from J, the junction contained 4 bases not matched to a gene. Germline V gene lookup returns CDR1 MNHEY and CDR2 SVGAGI.

This clone was found once. The chain joins TRBV15 to TRBJ2-1; D is perhaps TRBD2 (7 bases). The CDR3 totals 15 residues. The germline gives CDR1 LNHNV, CDR2 YYDKDF (reference sequence). Trimming removed 0 bases at V and 9 bases at J, with 15 bases between. CDR3 bases: TGTGCCACCAGCAGAGATTTCGGAGGGGGGGGTGAGCAGTTCTTC. Translating it yields CATSRDFGGGGEQFF.

V usage is TRBV6-5 and J usage is TRBJ2-1, with TRBD2 identical over 8 bases. Losses at the gene ends were 0 bases for V and 1 base for J; bases not matched to a gene: 2. The CDR3 is made up of 16 amino acids. Germline lookup yields CDR1 MNHEY and CDR2 SVGAGI. The CDR3 sequence is CASSYSGGGSYNEQFF. In nucleotides, the CDR3 is TGTGCCAGCAGTTACTCGGGCGGGGGGTCCTACAATGAGCAGTTCTTC.

The chain couples TRBV7-3 to TRBJ2-2, with D uncertain. Per the germline V gene, CDR1 is SGHTA and CDR2 is FQGTGA. The CDR3 has 14 residues. V gave up 4 bases and J gave up 1 base, with 7 bases separating them. CDR3 sequence: CASSSDENTGELFF. For the CDR3, the DNA is TGTGCCAGCAGCTCAGATGAGAACACCGGGGAGCTGTTTTTT.

The chain combines TRBV7-9 with TRBJ2-2; 7 nucleotides line up with TRBD2. The V gene's germline CDR1 is SEHNR and CDR2 FQNEAQ (reference sequence). Trimming took 2 bases from V and 5 from J; bases not matched to a gene: 8. The CDR3 totals 16 residues. CDR3 sequence (DNA): TGTGCCAGCAGCTTACCCGGCCGCGGGAGAACCGGGGAGCTGTTTTTT. Amino acids: CASSLPGRGRTGELFF.

This chain joins TRBV15 and TRBJ1-1; possibly TRBD1 for D (5 bases). V lost 0 bases and J lost 11, with 13 bases in between. The germline gives CDR1 LNHNV, CDR2 YYDKDF (reference sequence). The CDR3 is 13 residues long. CDR3 coding DNA: TGTGCCACCAGCAGAGATCGATCAGGGAAGGCTTTCTTT. This encodes CATSRDRSGKAFF.

The J gene is TRBJ2-3, the V gene TRBV2; D unresolved. The germline V gene has CDR1 SNHLY and CDR2 FYNNEI. Trimming removed 4 bases from V and 3 bases from J, with 14 bases in between. The CDR3 runs to 15 residues. CDR3 loop: CASSGGQGGTDTQYF. DNA for the CDR3: TGTGCCAGCAGTGGAGGCCAAGGTGGAACAGATACGCAGTATTTT.